This T cell receptor (beta chain) was recovered during a study of breast tumors, draining lymph nodes, adjacent tissues. Study-level findings and limits: Tumor TCR diversity was below lymph nodes but above nontumor tissue.

Axillary draining lymph nodes of breast cancer patients supplied the node samples. In its sample, this clonotype was seen many times. The antigen remains unidentified. V was trimmed by 4 bases and J by 5 bases, leaving 19 bases between them. Germline V gene sequence: CDR1 KGHDR, CDR2 SFDVKD. The CDR3 is made up of 16 amino acids. TCRdb re-derived calls from the multiplex PCR reads in MiXCR, one entry per CDR3 protein. The data hold some 170,000 distinct CDR3 sequences, with 30% to 35% observed a single time. This chain uses TRBV24-1 with TRBJ2-5, with D hard to call. This sequence was found in a female donor with breast cancer. Some clones in this sample may be carry-over from other donors' samples. The sequenced sample was axillary lymph node tissue. In DNA, the CDR3 is TGTGCCACCAGTGAAAAAACAAGGGATAGGACGGAGACCCAGTACTTC. Translating it yields CATSEKTRDRTETQYF.